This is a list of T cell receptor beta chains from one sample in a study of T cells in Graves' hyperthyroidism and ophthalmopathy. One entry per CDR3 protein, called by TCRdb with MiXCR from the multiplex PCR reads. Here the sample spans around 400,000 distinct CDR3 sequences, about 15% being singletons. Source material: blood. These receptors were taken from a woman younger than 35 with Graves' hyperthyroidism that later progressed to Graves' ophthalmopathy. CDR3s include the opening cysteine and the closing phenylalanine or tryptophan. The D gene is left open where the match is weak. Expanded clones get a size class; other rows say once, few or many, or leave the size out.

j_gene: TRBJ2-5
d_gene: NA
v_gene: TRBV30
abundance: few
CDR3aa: CAWKWGQETQYF
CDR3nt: TGTGCCTGGAAGTGGGGACAAGAGACCCAGTACTTC

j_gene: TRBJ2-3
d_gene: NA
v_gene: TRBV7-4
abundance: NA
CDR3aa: CASSCRDHQDHTDTQYF
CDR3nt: TGTGCCAGCAGCTGCCGGGACCACCAAGATCACACAGATACGCAGTATTTT

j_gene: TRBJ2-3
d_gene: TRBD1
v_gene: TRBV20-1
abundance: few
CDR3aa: CSALGQGSTDTQYF
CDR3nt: TGCAGTGCTTTGGGACAGGGAAGCACAGATACGCAGTATTTT

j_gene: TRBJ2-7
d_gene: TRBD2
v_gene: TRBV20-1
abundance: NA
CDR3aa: CSARPPGLAGPLDSYGQYF
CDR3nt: TGCAGTGCTAGACCTCCGGGACTAGCGGGCCCCCTCGACTCCTACGGGCAGTACTTC

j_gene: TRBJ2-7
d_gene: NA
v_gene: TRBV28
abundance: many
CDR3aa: CASSLPPTATRSYEQYF
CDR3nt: TGTGCCAGCAGTTTACCTCCCACCGCCACCCGATCCTACGAGCAGTACTTC

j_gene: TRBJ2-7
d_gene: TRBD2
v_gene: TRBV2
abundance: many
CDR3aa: CASSLIAGGSYEQYF
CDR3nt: TGTGCCAGCAGTTTAATAGCGGGCGGCTCCTACGAGCAGTACTTC

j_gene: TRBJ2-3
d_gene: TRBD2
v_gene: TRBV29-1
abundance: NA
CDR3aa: CSAVTPSGRSDTQYF
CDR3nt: TGCAGCGCTGTCACTCCCAGCGGGAGATCCGATACGCAGTATTTT

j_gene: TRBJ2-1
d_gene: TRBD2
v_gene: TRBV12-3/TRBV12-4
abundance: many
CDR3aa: CASRGRRKASGYNEQFF
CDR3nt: TGTGCCAGCAGGGGGCGGAGAAAGGCTAGCGGTTACAATGAGCAGTTCTTC

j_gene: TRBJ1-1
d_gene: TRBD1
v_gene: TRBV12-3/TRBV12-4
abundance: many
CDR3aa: CASIRDRGFRGTEAFF
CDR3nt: TGTGCCAGCATCCGGGACAGGGGATTCAGAGGGACTGAAGCTTTCTTT

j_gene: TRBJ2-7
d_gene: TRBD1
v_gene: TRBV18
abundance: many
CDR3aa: CASSPYGTGANYEQYF
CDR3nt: TGTGCCAGCTCACCATACGGGACAGGGGCAAACTACGAGCAGTACTTC

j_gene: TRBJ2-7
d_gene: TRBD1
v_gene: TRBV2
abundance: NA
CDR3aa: CASSGGGTGVYEQYF
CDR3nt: TGTGCCAGCAGTGGGGGAGGGACAGGGGTTTACGAGCAGTACTTC

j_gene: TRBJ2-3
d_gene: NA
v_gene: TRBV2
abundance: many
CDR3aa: CASSVITDTQYF
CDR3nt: TGTGCCAGCAGTGTGATTACAGATACGCAGTATTTT

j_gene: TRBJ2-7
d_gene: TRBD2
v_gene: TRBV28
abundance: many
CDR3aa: CASSKREPYEQYF
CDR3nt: TGTGCCAGCAGCAAGCGGGAGCCCTACGAGCAGTACTTC

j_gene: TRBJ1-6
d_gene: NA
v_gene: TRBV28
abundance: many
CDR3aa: CASSLHLRAYNSPLHF
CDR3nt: TGTGCCAGCAGTTTACATTTGAGGGCCTATAATTCACCCCTCCACTTT

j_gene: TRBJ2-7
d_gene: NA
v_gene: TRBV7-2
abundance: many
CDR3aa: CASSLTGAGAYEQYF
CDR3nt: TGTGCCAGCAGCTTGACAGGGGCGGGGGCCTACGAGCAGTACTTC

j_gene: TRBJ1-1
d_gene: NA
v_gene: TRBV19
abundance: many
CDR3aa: CASSMAGVNTEAFF
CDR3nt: TGTGCCAGTAGTATGGCAGGAGTGAACACTGAAGCTTTCTTT

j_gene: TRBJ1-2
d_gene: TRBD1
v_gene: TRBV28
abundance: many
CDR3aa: CASRTTGEGVGYTF
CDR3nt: TGTGCCAGCAGGACGACAGGGGAAGGGGTTGGCTACACCTTC

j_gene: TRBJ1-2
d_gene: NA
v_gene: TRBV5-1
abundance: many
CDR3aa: CASSQDTEDGYTF
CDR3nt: TGCGCCAGCAGCCAGGACACGGAGGATGGCTACACCTTC

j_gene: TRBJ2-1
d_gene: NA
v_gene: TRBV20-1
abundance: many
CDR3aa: CSARTAELEQFF
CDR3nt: TGCAGTGCTCGGACAGCCGAACTTGAGCAGTTCTTC

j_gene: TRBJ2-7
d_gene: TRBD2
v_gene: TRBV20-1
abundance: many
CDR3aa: CSARSPGTSVYEQYF
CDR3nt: TGCAGTGCTAGATCACCCGGGACTAGCGTTTACGAGCAGTACTTC

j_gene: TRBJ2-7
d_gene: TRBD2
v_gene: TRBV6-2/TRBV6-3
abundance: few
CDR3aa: CASSWTSGRARTYEQYF
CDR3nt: TGTGCCAGCAGTTGGACTAGCGGGAGGGCCCGTACCTACGAGCAGTACTTC

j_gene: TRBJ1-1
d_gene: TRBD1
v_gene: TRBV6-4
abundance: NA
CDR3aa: CASSDPLTGGHMNTEAFF
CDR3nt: TGTGCCAGCAGTGACCCGCTCACAGGGGGCCACATGAACACTGAAGCTTTCTTT

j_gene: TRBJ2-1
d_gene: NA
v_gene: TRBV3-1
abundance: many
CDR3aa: CASSYGPEQFF
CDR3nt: TGTGCCAGCAGTTACGGGCCAGAGCAGTTCTTC

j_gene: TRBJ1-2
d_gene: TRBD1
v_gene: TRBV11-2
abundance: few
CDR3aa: CASSLGDRLGYTF
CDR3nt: TGTGCCAGCAGCTTAGGGGACAGATTGGGCTACACCTTC

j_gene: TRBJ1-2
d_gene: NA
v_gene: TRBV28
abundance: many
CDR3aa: CASSFRALYGYTF
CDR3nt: TGTGCCAGCAGTTTTAGAGCGCTCTATGGCTACACCTTC

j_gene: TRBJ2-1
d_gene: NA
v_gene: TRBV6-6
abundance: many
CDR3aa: CASSYSGPPGNEQFF
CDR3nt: TGTGCCAGCAGTTACTCGGGGCCGCCGGGCAATGAGCAGTTCTTC

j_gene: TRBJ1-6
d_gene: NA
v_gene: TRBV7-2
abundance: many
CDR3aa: CASSLSSSGNSPLHF
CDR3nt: TGTGCCAGCAGCTTGTCCAGCAGCGGTAATTCACCCCTCCACTTT

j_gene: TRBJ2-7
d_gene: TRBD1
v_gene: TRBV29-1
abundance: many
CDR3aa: CSVEVDGQGYEQYF
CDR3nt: TGCAGCGTTGAGGTTGATGGACAGGGGTACGAGCAGTACTTC

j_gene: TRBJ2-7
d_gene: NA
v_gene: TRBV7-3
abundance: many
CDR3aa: CASPQRLGTDRDYYEQYF
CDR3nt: TGTGCCAGCCCCCAAAGATTGGGGACCGACAGGGACTACTACGAGCAGTACTTC

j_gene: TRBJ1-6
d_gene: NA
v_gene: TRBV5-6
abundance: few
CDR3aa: CASSWRGSLGSPLHF
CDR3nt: TGTGCCAGCAGTTGGCGGGGGTCTCTAGGTTCACCCCTCCACTTT

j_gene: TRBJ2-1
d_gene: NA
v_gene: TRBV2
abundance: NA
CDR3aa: CASKRGLGNEQFF
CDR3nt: TGTGCCAGCAAGAGGGGTCTGGGCAATGAGCAGTTCTTC

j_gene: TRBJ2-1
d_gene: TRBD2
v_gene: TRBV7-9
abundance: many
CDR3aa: CASSPAGLLSYNEQFF
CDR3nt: TGTGCCAGCAGCCCAGCGGGACTCCTCTCCTACAATGAGCAGTTCTTC

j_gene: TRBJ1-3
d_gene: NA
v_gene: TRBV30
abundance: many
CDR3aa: CAWSVGLLSSGNTIYF
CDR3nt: TGTGCCTGGAGTGTCGGCCTCCTCAGCTCTGGAAACACCATATATTTT

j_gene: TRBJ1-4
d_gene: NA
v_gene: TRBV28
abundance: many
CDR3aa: CASSRWGHNEKLFF
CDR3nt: TGTGCCAGCAGCCGGTGGGGGCACAATGAAAAACTGTTTTTT